This T cell receptor beta chain emerged from a study of blood T cell repertoires in COVID-19. Turning to the study itself: Samples taken during acute and convalescent COVID-19 were collected in the United States, Italy and Spain. In each case, the material was cDNA or gDNA derived from T cells, B-cell-depleted T cells, or PBMCs.

This CDR3 region has 14 residues. Germline V CDR1 and CDR2: SNHLY, FYNNEI. The V end was cut by 1 base, the J end by 4 bases, with 10 bases between. Authors' data handling: Nucleated cell number was recorded as an estimate derived from reference gene primer amplification. Sequenced by immunoSEQ multiplex PCR; TCRdb stores in-frame clones only, minus some. The V and J calls and clone size are taken from that table; D and trimming were inferred from the DNA. The table includes 130,000 to 150,000 clones, around 90% detected once. The specimen was peripheral blood. This sequence originates from a human donor in a cohort sampled during active COVID-19. This chain connects TRBV2 to TRBJ1-2, with D uncertain. This CDR3 reads CASSEEPGTYGYTF. The CDR3 coding sequence is TGTGCCAGCAGTGAAGAACCCGGTACCTATGGCTACACCTTC.